This T cell receptor beta chain was recovered during a study of CD8+CD57+ T cells in acquired aplastic anemia. Background on the study: CD4+ cells from healthy donors averaged approximately 9.8 million reads.

The CDR3 loop spans 14 amino acids. Germline assignment: CDR1 SNHLY and CDR2 FYNNEI. As regards this clonotype: The antigen remains unidentified. This CDR3 is missing its conserved last phenylalanine or tryptophan, likely due to a read error.

The template used for profiling TCR beta VDJ and CDR3 was genomic DNA. TCRdb redid the calling of the reads with MiXCR, one entry per CDR3 protein. The table shows 120,000 or so distinct CDR3 sequences, with 48% occurring only once. The study's findings and limits: Researchers reported that CD8+ Simpson's diversity was not significantly different in patients versus controls.

Sequencing was carried out using sorted CD4+, CD8+, or CD8+CD57+ T cells (not recorded which) from PBMCs. This chain uses TRBV2 with TRBJ1-3; D remains ambiguous. The origin of this receptor is a human donor in good health, serving as a control. Written as DNA, the CDR3 is TGTGCCAGCAGTGTTGGAGTCTCTGGAAGCACCATATATTCT. This translates into CASSVGVSGSTIYS.